Listed here are 7 T cell receptor beta chains from one sample, sequenced in a study of T cells in Graves' hyperthyroidism and ophthalmopathy. Amplified regions were TCR beta CDR3 sequences from RNA transcripts. When the TCR CDR3 underwent first-round RT-PCR, the HTBI primer set was used. Using its own MiXCR run on the multiplex PCR reads, TCRdb lists one record per CDR3 protein. Of about 290,000 distinct CDR3 sequences in the sample, 13% were seen once. The specimen was blood. Receptors originate from a woman aged 25 to 45 with Graves' hyperthyroidism that later progressed to Graves' ophthalmopathy.

This clonotype was observed a few times. The chain is built from TRBV18 and TRBJ2-3; 8 bases agree with TRBD2. V was clipped by 4 bases and J by 0 bases; unmatched bases: 9. The CDR3 extends over 17 amino acids. Germline lookup yields CDR1 KGHSH and CDR2 LQKENI. CDR3 sequence (DNA): TGTGCCAGCTCACTCAATTCCGCTAGCGGGAGCACAGATACGCAGTATTTT. This encodes CASSLNSASGSTDTQYF.

This clonotype was seen a few times. This chain connects TRBV9 to TRBJ1-6, with TRBD1 matching 7 bases. V gave up 3 bases and J gave up 10 bases; unmatched junction bases: 7. This CDR3 is built from 14 residues. CDR1 SGDLS and CDR2 YYNGEE come from the germline V gene. CDR3 protein: CASSAGQVGSPLHF. CDR3 bases: TGTGCCAGCAGCGCCGGACAGGTGGGATCACCCCTCCACTTT.

This clonotype has ten or more counts. The chain combines TRBV11-1 with TRBJ2-1; D remains ambiguous. Trimming pared 0 bases from V and 8 bases from J, leaving 5 bases between. CDR3 length: 12 amino acids. Germline-derived CDR1 and CDR2 are SGHAT and FQDESV (reference sequence). CDR3 DNA: TGTGCCAGCAGCTTAGCGCGCTATGAGCAGTTCTTC. Its translation is CASSLARYEQFF.

This clonotype was counted a few times. Written as DNA, the CDR3 is TGTGCCAGCAGCTTTGGATTCGGGGCAAATCAGCCCCAGCATTTT. Residues: CASSFGFGANQPQHF. V gene TRBV5-6 combines with J gene TRBJ1-5; tentative D call: TRBD1 (5 bases). CDR1 SGHDT and CDR2 YYEEEE come from the germline V gene. V lost 2 bases, J lost 4 bases, and 13 bases lay in between. This CDR3 is 15 amino acids long.

This clonotype was observed at least ten times. The CDR3 DNA reads as TGTGCCAGCTCACCCTCGGGACAGACATACAATGAGCAGTTCTTC. It encodes CASSPSGQTYNEQFF. The chain recombines TRBV18 with TRBJ2-1, with 7 bases aligning to TRBD1. V lost 3 bases, J lost 4 bases, and 6 bases stayed unmatched. From germline, CDR1 is KGHSH and CDR2 LQKENI. The CDR3 runs to 15 residues.

This clonotype was picked up many times. The rearrangement joins TRBV4-3 to TRBJ2-5, with no clear D. V was clipped by 0 bases and J by 5 bases, with 10 bases between them. Germline lookup yields CDR1 LGHNA and CDR2 YSLEER. The CDR3 contains 14 residues. The CDR3 region is CASSQDVGWETQYF. The CDR3 DNA reads as TGCGCCAGCAGCCAAGACGTTGGGTGGGAGACCCAGTACTTC.

This clonotype was seen many times. The rearrangement uses TRBV11-2 and TRBJ2-2, with 7 bases matching TRBD2. Losses at the gene ends were 5 bases for V and 2 bases for J; bases not matched to a gene: 2. The CDR3 consists of 14 residues. CDR1 is SGHAT and CDR2 is FQNNGV in the germline V gene. The CDR3 sequence is CASSAGVNTGELFF. DNA of the CDR3: TGTGCCAGCAGCGCGGGAGTCAACACCGGGGAGCTGTTTTTT.